These 24 T cell receptor beta chains were sequenced from one sample in a study of cytomegalovirus exposure and HLA in healthy donors. Primers for the PCR totalled 60 Vbeta and 13 Jbeta. The repertoire was sequenced with immunoSEQ multiplex PCR; TCRdb's copy has only in-frame clones and lacks some. The sample carries 81,000 or so clones, about three quarters recorded once. The sequenced material came from PBMCs. The receptors here all came from a man in his fifties or sixties in good health and CMV-seropositive.

In this sample, this clone turned up once. The chain is built from TRBV30 and TRBJ2-1; TRBD1 might be the D (6 bases). V lost 1 base to trimming and J lost 11 bases, with 18 bases between them. This CDR3 contains 14 residues. Germline CDR1 reads GTSNPN; CDR2 reads SVGIG (reference sequence). The CDR3 loop reads CAWSEGRQARQQFF. The CDR3 DNA reads TGTGCCTGGAGTGAGGGGAGACAGGCCAGGCAGCAGTTCTTC. The full variable domain, in which reference TRBV30 and TRBJ2-1 provide the parts outside the CDR3, is SQTIHQWPATLVQPVGSPLSLECTVEGTSNPNLYWYRQAAGRGLQLLFYSVGIGQISSEVPQNLSASRPQDRQFILSSKKLLLSDSGFYLCAWSEGRQARQQFFGPGTRLTVL.

The chain couples TRBV7-2 to TRBJ1-2; 7 bases are shared with TRBD1. Unmatched junction bases numbered 3, after V lost 5 bases and J lost 3 bases. The CDR3 is 13 residues long. Germline lookup yields CDR1 SGHTA and CDR2 FQGNSA. DNA for the CDR3: TGTGCCAGCAGCCCCGGGACAGACTATGGCTACACCTTC. It is translated as CASSPGTDYGYTF.

V usage is TRBV19 and J usage is TRBJ1-1, with no clear D. Germline V gene data show CDR1 as LNHDA and CDR2 as SQIVND (reference sequence). The V and J ends lost 6 bases and 2 bases respectively, with 13 bases between them. This CDR3 is 14 amino acids long. The CDR3 spells CASSTIWVNTEAFF. The CDR3 coding sequence is TGTGCCAGTAGCACTATTTGGGTTAACACTGAAGCTTTCTTT.

This clone was observed once. The chain carries TRBV6-6 and TRBJ1-1; D is possibly TRBD1 (6 bases). Germline CDR1 MNHNY, CDR2 SVGAGI (reference sequence). Between the trimmed V and J ends, which lost 6 bases and 5 bases, there was a span of 16 bases. This CDR3 comprises 14 residues. DNA for the CDR3: TGTGCCAGCAGGCTTACAGGGAGCTGGACTGAAGCTTTCTTT. The encoded protein is CASRLTGSWTEAFF.

The chain employs TRBV4-1 and TRBJ2-7; no clear D gene. The V end was cut by 1 base, the J end by 2 bases, with 9 bases between. This CDR3 region has 14 residues. The germline gives CDR1 MGHRA, CDR2 YSYEKL. The CDR3 DNA reads as TGCGCCAGCAGCCAAGGGAGTTGGGCCTACGAGCAGTACTTC. This gives the protein CASSQGSWAYEQYF.

The CDR3 spells CASSTIYEQYF. The CDR3 DNA sequence: TGTGCCAGCAGTACTATCTACGAGCAGTACTTC. The V gene is TRBV28, the J gene TRBJ2-7, with unresolved D. Trimming took 5 bases from V and 3 from J, leaving 5 bases between them. The length of the CDR3 is 11 residues. Germline CDR1 is MDHEN and CDR2 is SYDVKM.

There are a few counts of this clone. V usage is TRBV23-1 and J usage is TRBJ2-1, with a tentative D call TRBD1 (5 bases). TRBV23-1 is reported as an ORF; its role is uncertain. The CDR3 has 17 amino acids. V shed 0 bases and J shed 6 bases, with 18 bases lying between them. The CDR3 DNA reads as TGCGCCAGCAGTCAATCAGAATGGACACAAGCAGGCAATGAGCAGTTCTTC. Amino acid sequence: CASSQSEWTQAGNEQFF.

CDR3 in DNA: TGTGCCAGCAGCTTAGATGTGGGCGGGAGGGGGTCAGATACGCAGTATTTT. This sequence encodes CASSLDVGGRGSDTQYF. V usage is TRBV7-8 and J usage is TRBJ2-3; 9 nucleotides agree with TRBD2. CDR3 length equals 17 residues. The V gene end was trimmed by 1 base and the J gene end by 4 bases; junction bases not matched to a gene: 9. Germline V gives CDR1 SGHVS, CDR2 FQNEAQ.

The V gene is TRBV19, the J gene TRBJ2-5, with TRBD2 matching 11 bases. Germline CDR1 is LNHDA and CDR2 is SQIVND (reference sequence). CDR3 length equals 16 residues. V dropped 6 bases and J dropped 1; count of bases not matched to a gene: 7. CDR3 sequence: CASSYGTSGLQETQYF. The CDR3 DNA sequence: TGTGCCAGTAGCTACGGGACTAGCGGACTCCAAGAGACCCAGTACTTC.

The chain uses TRBV11-3 and TRBJ1-1; D may be TRBD1 (5 bases). V lost 0 bases and J 4 bases, leaving 15 bases between the germline ends. The CDR3 totals 16 residues. Germline V gene lookup returns CDR1 SGHNT and CDR2 YENEEA. For the CDR3, the DNA is TGTGCCAGCAGCTTAGATGGCTGGGTGGGGCTCACTGAAGCTTTCTTT. As protein: CASSLDGWVGLTEAFF.

J is TRBJ1-1 and V is TRBV7-9; possibly TRBD1 for D (6 bases). Germline-derived CDR1 and CDR2 are SEHNR and FQNEAQ (reference sequence). CDR3 size: 15 residues. V shed 2 bases and J shed 3 bases, with 13 bases lying between them. For the CDR3, the DNA is TGTGCCAGCAGCTTATCACAGGGAAGAGACACTGAAGCTTTCTTT. Translation gives CASSLSQGRDTEAFF.

This chain links TRBV25-1 with TRBJ2-2, with 7 bases lining up with TRBD2. Trimming cost V 8 bases and J 0 bases; bases outside gene matches: 9. The CDR3 has 16 residues. CDR1 and CDR2 from the germline V gene are MGHDK and SYGVNS. The DNA for the CDR3 is TGTGCCAGCCGGAGGGGAGGGACTGCGAACACCGGGGAGCTGTTTTTT. Protein: CASRRGGTANTGELFF.

In its sample, this clone was seen a few times. This chain uses TRBV5-1 with TRBJ1-4, with TRBD1 matching 9 bases. The germline CDR1 and CDR2 sequences are SGHRS and YFSETQ. After removal of 4 bases from V and 8 bases from J, the junction contained 12 bases not matched to a gene. This CDR3 spans 16 amino acids. The CDR3 is CASSPTGGTGKEKLFF. CDR3 in DNA: TGCGCCAGCAGCCCAACAGGGGGCACGGGGAAAGAAAAACTGTTTTTT.

This chain uses TRBV4-1 with TRBJ2-5, with 8 bases identical to TRBD1. Germline lookup yields CDR1 MGHRA and CDR2 YSYEKL. The V gene end was trimmed by 3 bases and the J gene end by 4 bases; junction bases not matched to a gene: 7. CDR3 length: 15 residues. The CDR3 here is CASSHPDRERETQYF. The DNA for the CDR3 is TGCGCCAGCAGCCACCCGGACAGGGAAAGAGAGACCCAGTACTTC.

This chain joins TRBV7-3 and TRBJ2-1, with 12 bases identical to TRBD2. The CDR3 has 17 amino acids. Germline V gene lookup returns CDR1 SGHTA and CDR2 FQGTGA. With V trimmed by 4 bases and J by 10 bases, 14 bases remained unmatched. The CDR3, as DNA: TGTGCCAGCAGCTCCACCGGGTCTAGCGGGGGGGAGGGGGAGCAGTTCTTC. It codes for CASSSTGSSGGEGEQFF.

The J gene is TRBJ1-5, the V gene TRBV30; 7 bases agree with TRBD1. V trimming: 2 bases; J trimming: 3 bases; junction bases outside the gene matches: 7. This CDR3 comprises 15 residues. Germline CDR1 is GTSNPN and CDR2 is SVGIG (reference sequence). CDR3 residues: CAWSQTGTVNQPQHF. In nucleotides, the CDR3 is TGTGCCTGGAGTCAGACCGGGACAGTCAATCAGCCCCAGCATTTT. Supplemented by reference TRBV30 and TRBJ1-5, the full variable domain reads SQTIHQWPATLVQPVGSPLSLECTVEGTSNPNLYWYRQAAGRGLQLLFYSVGIGQISSEVPQNLSASRPQDRQFILSSKKLLLSDSGFYLCAWSQTGTVNQPQHFGDGTRLSIL.

The gene calls are TRBV19 and TRBJ2-3, with D maybe TRBD1 (6 bases). Trimming cost V 3 bases and J 1 base, with 17 bases left between them. The CDR3 is 17 amino acids. Germline V gene data show CDR1 as LNHDA and CDR2 as SQIVND (reference sequence). DNA of the CDR3: TGTGCCAGTAGTATCGCCCGAACAGGGAAGGGCACAGATACGCAGTATTTT. Its protein is CASSIARTGKGTDTQYF. Together with reference TRBV19 and TRBJ2-3, the CDR3 gives the full variable domain: DGGITQSPKYLFRKEGQNVTLSCEQNLNHDAMYWYRQDPGQGLRLIYYSQIVNDFQKGDIAEGYSVSREKKESFPLTVTSAQKNPTAFYLCASSIARTGKGTDTQYFGPGTRLTVL.

This chain uses TRBV29-1 with TRBJ1-1; D is undetermined. V lost 4 bases, J lost 2 bases, and 11 bases lay in between. This CDR3 comprises 13 residues. Germline-derived CDR1 and CDR2 are SQVTM and ANQGSEA. CDR3 in amino acids: CSVVWAANTEAFF. CDR3 coding DNA: TGCAGCGTTGTTTGGGCAGCCAACACTGAAGCTTTCTTT.

Concerning this clone itself: One end of the junction does not line up with germline, which may come from a read error. The V gene is TRBV5-1, the J gene TRBJ2-4; 7 nucleotides match TRBD1. Germline CDR1 is SGHRS and CDR2 is YFSETQ. The CDR3 spans 14 residues. The CDR3 is CASSSGTAQNIQYF. The CDR3 nucleotides read TGCGCCAGCAGCTCCGGGACAGCCCAAAACATTCAGTACTTC.

V gene TRBV18 combines with J gene TRBJ1-5, with 11 positions matching TRBD1. Trimming removed 4 bases from V and 5 bases from J; junction bases left unmatched: 10. The CDR3 has 17 residues. Germline CDR1 KGHSH, CDR2 LQKENI. This CDR3 reads CASSQYSGTGGDQPQHF. The CDR3 bases are TGTGCCAGCTCACAATACTCCGGGACAGGGGGTGATCAGCCCCAGCATTTT.

The gene calls are TRBV6-5 and TRBJ2-7; D uncertain. V was shortened by 8 bases and J by 7 bases, with 18 bases between the two germline ends. From germline, CDR1 is MNHEY and CDR2 SVGAGI. This CDR3 spans 13 amino acids. CDR3 in amino acids: CASVNHGAGEQYF. The CDR3 DNA follows: TGTGCCAGCGTCAACCACGGAGCCGGGGAGCAGTACTTC.

For this clone: The junction departs from the called germline gene at one end, perhaps through a read error. The chain employs TRBV4-1 and TRBJ1-4; tentatively, D is TRBD1 (5 bases). The germline V gene encodes CDR1 MGHRA and CDR2 YSYEKL. There are 12 residues in the CDR3. The CDR3 sequence: CASSQGPGHHIF. CDR3 in DNA: TGCGCCAGCAGCCAAGGTCCTGGACATCATATTTTT.

J is TRBJ1-3 and V is TRBV25-1; tentatively, D is TRBD1 (6 bases). Trimming removed 1 base from V and 4 bases from J, with 17 bases in between. There are 17 residues in the CDR3. CDR1 MGHDK and CDR2 SYGVNS come from the germline V gene. The CDR3, as DNA: TGTGCCAGCAGTGAATTGGTGTCAGGGGACATCGGAAACACCATATATTTT. This sequence encodes CASSELVSGDIGNTIYF.

The rearrangement joins TRBV15 to TRBJ2-6, with D unclear. Germline values: CDR1 LNHNV, CDR2 YYDKDF (reference sequence). The germline V and J ends were trimmed by 6 bases and 0 bases, with 9 bases remaining between them. The CDR3 contains 15 residues. CDR3 loop: CATSPQNSGANVLTF. In DNA form, the CDR3 reads TGTGCCACCAGTCCCCAGAACTCTGGGGCCAACGTCCTGACTTTC.